The T cell receptor (beta chain) described here comes from a study of shared clonotypes between healthy human individuals. The wider study: Each donor had three CD4 naive, three CD4 memory, two CD8 naive and one CD8 memory plate.

Findings and caveats of the study: Expectations were that clonotype sharing among donors would be affected by sequencing depth.

Selected positively for CCR7 and CD45RO-negative, naive CD8 cells excluded terminally differentiated effector memory CD45RA+ cells. Profiling relied on immunoSEQ multiplex PCR, and the TCRdb table lists in-frame clones only, not all of them. The data contain around 600,000 clones, 95% to 98% of them singletons. A word on this clone: No antigen is known for it.

V trimming: 4 bases; J trimming: 3 bases; junction bases outside the gene matches: 12. The CDR3 runs 17 residues. In germline, CDR1 is ENHRY, CDR2 SYGVKD. The sequence was collected from a man aged 25-40 years in good health. Sequenced input: naive CD8+ T cells sorted from blood. This chain connects TRBV10-3 to TRBJ2-1, with TRBD2 identical over 7 bases. The CDR3 DNA sequence: TGTGCCATCAGTGTAGAGCGGGACGGGAACTACTACAATGAGCAGTTCTTC. Translating gives CAISVERDGNYYNEQFF.